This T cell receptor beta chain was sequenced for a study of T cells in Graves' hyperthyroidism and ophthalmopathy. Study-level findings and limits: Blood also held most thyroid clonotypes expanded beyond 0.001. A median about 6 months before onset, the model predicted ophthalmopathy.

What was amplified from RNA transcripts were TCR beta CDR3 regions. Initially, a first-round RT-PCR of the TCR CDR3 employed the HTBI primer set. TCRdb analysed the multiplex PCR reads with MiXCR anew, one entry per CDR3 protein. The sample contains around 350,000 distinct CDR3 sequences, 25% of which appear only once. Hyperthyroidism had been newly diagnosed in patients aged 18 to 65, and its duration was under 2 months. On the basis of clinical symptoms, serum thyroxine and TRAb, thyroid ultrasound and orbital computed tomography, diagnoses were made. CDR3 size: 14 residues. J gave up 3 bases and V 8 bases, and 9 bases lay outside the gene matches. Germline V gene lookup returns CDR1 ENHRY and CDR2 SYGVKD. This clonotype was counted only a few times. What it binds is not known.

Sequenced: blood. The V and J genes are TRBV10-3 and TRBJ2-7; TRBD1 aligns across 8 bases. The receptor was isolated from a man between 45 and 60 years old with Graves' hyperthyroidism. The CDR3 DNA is TGTGCCATCCGCTCACCGGGACAGGTCTACGAGCAGTACTTC. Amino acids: CAIRSPGQVYEQYF.